The source of this T cell receptor beta chain is a study of T-cell reconstitution after alpha-beta-depleted transplantation in children. Preparation of the TCRbeta library was carried out with unique molecular identifiers. MiXCR was run by TCRdb on the PCR reads, yielding one entry per CDR3 protein. The sample includes 450,000 to 600,000 distinct CDR3 sequences, about 31% seen only once; the top ten take less than 2.5%. The source material was PBMCs from the stem cell graft donor, sampled from the stem cell graft. This TCR was recovered from a human donor who donated a stem cell graft to a child with aplastic anemia.

The CDR3 region has the DNA TGCGCCAGCAGCCAGAGACAGGGGGCAACCGGGGAGCTGTTTTTT. Encoded protein: CASSQRQGATGELFF. The rearrangement links TRBV5-1 to TRBJ2-2, with TRBD1 matching 10 bases. Germline V CDR1 and CDR2: SGHRS, YFSETQ. V was pared by 4 bases and J by 5 bases, with 5 bases of the junction left unmatched. This CDR3 has 15 residues.